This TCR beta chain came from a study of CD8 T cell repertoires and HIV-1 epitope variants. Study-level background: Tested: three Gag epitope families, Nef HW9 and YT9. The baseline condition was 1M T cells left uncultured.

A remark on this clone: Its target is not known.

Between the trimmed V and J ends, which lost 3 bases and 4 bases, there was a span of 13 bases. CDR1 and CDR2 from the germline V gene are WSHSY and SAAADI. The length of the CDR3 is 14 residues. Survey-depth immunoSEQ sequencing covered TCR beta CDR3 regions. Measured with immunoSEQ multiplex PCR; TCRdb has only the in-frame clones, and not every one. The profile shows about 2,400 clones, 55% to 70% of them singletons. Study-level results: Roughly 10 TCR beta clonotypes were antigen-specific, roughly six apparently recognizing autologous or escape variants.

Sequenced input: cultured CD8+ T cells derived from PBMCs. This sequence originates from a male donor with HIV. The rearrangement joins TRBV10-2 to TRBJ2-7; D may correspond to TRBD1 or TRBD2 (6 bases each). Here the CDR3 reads CASSEGGLIYEQYF. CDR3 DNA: TGCGCCAGCAGTGAAGGGGGGTTGATTTACGAGCAGTACTTC.